The 8 T cell receptor beta chains below come from one sample, sequenced in a study of radiation and T cells in renal cell carcinoma. The time point here: blood 2 weeks post-SBRT. Treatment reported: 15 Gy SBRT to primary tumor, nephrectomy 4 weeks later. Method: immunoSEQ multiplex PCR; TCRdb's copy keeps in-frame clones and lacks some. Among about 130,000 clones, 88% were seen once, and the ten largest hold more than 5%. The material sequenced was blood, taken from a patient whose treatment included radiotherapy and nephrectomy. Source of these receptors: a woman between 70 and 85 years old with renal cell carcinoma.

The gene calls are TRBV10-2 and TRBJ2-1; weak D call: TRBD1 (5 bases). Germline V lookup: CDR1 WSHSY, CDR2 SAAADI. V was cut by 2 bases and J by 0 bases, with 5 bases left in between. This CDR3 spans 14 amino acids. CDR3 coding DNA: TGCGCCAGCAGTGAGGACAGCTCCTACAATGAGCAGTTCTTC. It translates to CASSEDSSYNEQFF.

J is TRBJ2-7 and V is TRBV7-9; possible D gene TRBD1, 5 bases. The CDR3 sequence is 13 residues long. CDR1 is SEHNR, CDR2 FQNEAQ, per germline (reference sequence). V shed 1 base and J shed 2 bases, with 6 bases lying between them. In nucleotides, the CDR3 is TGTGCCAGCAGCTTAGTCAGGGCCTACGAGCAGTACTTC. As protein: CASSLVRAYEQYF.

The V gene is TRBV18, the J gene TRBJ2-6; TRBD1 matches at 8 bases. Germline-derived CDR1 and CDR2 are KGHSH and LQKENI. This CDR3 is built from 16 residues. J lost 4 bases, V lost 5 bases, and 7 bases had no gene match. The CDR3 bases are TGTGCCAGCTCAGCGAAGCAGGGGGCCGGGGCCAACGTCCTGACTTTC. Its protein product is CASSAKQGAGANVLTF.

The J gene is TRBJ2-3, the V gene TRBV6-1; maybe TRBD1 (6 bases). Per the germline V gene, CDR1 is MNHNS and CDR2 is SASEGT. V was cut by 3 bases and J by 1 base, with 11 bases left in between. The CDR3 length is 15 residues. This chain's CDR3 is CASSEGAGGTDTQYF. The DNA of the CDR3 is TGTGCCAGCAGTGAGGGGGCAGGGGGCACAGATACGCAGTATTTT.

The sample holds one count of this clone. The chain uses TRBV2 and TRBJ1-6; TRBD1 matches 7 bases. Per germline, CDR1 SNHLY and CDR2 FYNNEI. This CDR3 contains 14 residues. V lost 7 bases and J lost 6; bases outside the gene matches: 6. The DNA for the CDR3 is TGTGCCAGCACCCCGGGACAGATTAATTCACCCCTCCACTTT. It codes for CASTPGQINSPLHF.

In nucleotides, the CDR3 is TGTGGCGGGCGGACTAGCGGGGGGGCGTGGAATACGCAGTATTTT. Residues: CGGRTSGGAWNTQYF. The rearrangement links TRBV2 to TRBJ2-3, with 15 bases that match TRBD2. Germline V lookup: CDR1 SNHLY, CDR2 FYNNEI. The CDR3 length is 15 residues. The full variable domain, completed using reference TRBV2 and TRBJ2-3, is EPEVTQTPSHQVTQMGQEVILRCVPISNHLYFYWYRQILGQKVEFLVSFYNNEISEKSEIFDDQFSVERPDGSNFTLKIRSTKLEDSAMYFCGGRTSGGAWNTQYFGPGTRLTVL.

The chain couples TRBV25-1 to TRBJ1-1; no definite D call. This CDR3 has 14 residues. CDR1 and CDR2 from the germline V gene are MGHDK and SYGVNS. The V end lost 8 bases, the J end lost 6 bases, and 19 bases lay between the germline ends. CDR3 residues: CASAKEGPSPEAFF. CDR3 DNA: TGTGCCAGCGCCAAGGAGGGCCCTAGCCCTGAAGCTTTCTTT.

The chain uses TRBV7-3 and TRBJ1-6; the D gene is possibly TRBD1 (5 bases). The germline V gene has CDR1 SGHTA and CDR2 FQGTGA. CDR3 length: 14 residues. The germline V and J ends were trimmed by 1 base and 6 bases, with 7 bases remaining between them. In DNA, the CDR3 is TGTGCCAGCAGCTTAAGACAGACTAATTCACCCCTCCACTTT. It codes for CASSLRQTNSPLHF.